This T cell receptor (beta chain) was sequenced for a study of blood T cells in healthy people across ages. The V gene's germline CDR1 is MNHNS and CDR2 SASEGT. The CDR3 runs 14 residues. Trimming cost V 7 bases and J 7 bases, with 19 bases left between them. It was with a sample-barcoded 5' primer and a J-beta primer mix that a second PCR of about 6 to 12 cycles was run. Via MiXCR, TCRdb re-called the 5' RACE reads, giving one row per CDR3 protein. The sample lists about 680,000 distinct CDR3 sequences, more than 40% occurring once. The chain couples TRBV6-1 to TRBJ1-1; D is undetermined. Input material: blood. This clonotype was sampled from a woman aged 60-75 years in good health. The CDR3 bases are TGTGCCAGCAAGAGGGATATAAGGCAAGGTGAAGCTTTCTTT. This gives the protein CASKRDIRQGEAFF.